This T cell receptor beta chain was observed in a study of vaccination effects on CD4 cells after COVID-19. Sequencing in the ViraFEST assay came after antigen-specific CD4+ T cells had been expanded with viral peptide pools, which were used to stimulate PBMC. Isolation of CD4+ T cells took place after around 10 days of culture. Convalescent patients had PCR-confirmed SARS-CoV-2 infection between March and December 2020. The data were produced by immunoSEQ multiplex PCR, yet TCRdb's version contains in-frame clones alone and is incomplete. This sample yields under 60,000 clones, of which under 80% are seen a single time; approximately 5.8% belongs to the top ten. The CDR3 runs to 14 residues. Germline CDR1 and CDR2: SGDLS and YYNGEE. With 4 bases removed from V and 1 base from J, the gap between germline ends came to 11 bases. A remark on this clone: The antigen is unknown.

The V and J genes are TRBV9 and TRBJ2-5, with D perhaps TRBD2 (6 bases). This clonotype was sampled from a human donor who had a prior SARS-CoV-2 infection. The input for sequencing was CD4+ T cells from PBMCs cultured with HIV peptides, taken before COVID-19 vaccination. Sample subset: HIV-1 Nef peptide pool negative control/reference culture. The CDR3 loop is CASSPGLFQETQYF. The DNA of the CDR3 is TGTGCCAGCAGCCCGGGACTCTTCCAAGAGACCCAGTACTTC.